Listed here are 29 T cell receptor beta chains from one sample, sequenced in a study of OX40 agonist ivuxolimab in advanced cancers. Here immunoSEQ multiplex PCR was the method, and the copy in TCRdb shows in-frame clones only, minus some. The table shows some 70,000 clones, with 80% to 90% occurring only once. Sequences were derived from CD4+ or CD8+ T cells sorted from blood, sampled in a trial of the OX40 agonist ivuxolimab. The receptors were sampled from an adult with an advanced solid tumor such as melanoma, head and neck, liver or kidney cancer.

This chain uses TRBV7-2 with TRBJ1-4; TRBD1 matches 10 bases. This CDR3 is built from 15 residues. Germline V gene data show CDR1 as SGHTA and CDR2 as FQGNSA. Trimming cost V 2 bases and J 5 bases; bases outside gene matches: 2. The CDR3 DNA follows: TGTGCCAGCAGCTTACCGACAGGGGGCAATGAAAAACTGTTTTTT. This translates into CASSLPTGGNEKLFF.

The V call is TRBV6-5, the J call TRBJ1-2; TRBD1 matches 8 bases. Germline V CDR1 and CDR2: MNHEY, SVGAGI. The CDR3 consists of 13 residues. The V gene end was trimmed by 6 bases and the J gene end by 7 bases; junction bases not matched to a gene: 7. In DNA, the CDR3 is TGTGCCAGCAGACAGGGGGGTATCGGTGGCTACACCTTC. It is translated as CASRQGGIGGYTF.

CDR3 coding DNA: TGTGCCAGCAGCGGGACAGGGGAGCTGTTTTTT. Its translation: CASSGTGELFF. J is TRBJ2-2 and V is TRBV9; tentative D call: TRBD1 (5 bases). Looked up from germline, CDR1 is SGDLS and CDR2 is YYNGEE. This CDR3 has 11 amino acids. V was shortened by 3 bases and J by 8 bases, with 5 bases between the two germline ends.

This sequence joins TRBV9 and TRBJ2-1; TRBD1 is a possible D gene (6 bases). CDR1 and CDR2 (germline): SGDLS, YYNGEE. The CDR3 has 15 amino acids. The V and J ends lost 2 bases and 1 base respectively, with 10 bases between them. CDR3 residues: CASSVRRGSYNEQFF. As DNA, the CDR3 is TGTGCCAGCAGCGTCCGCAGGGGTTCCTACAATGAGCAGTTCTTC.

The V gene is TRBV7-9, the J gene TRBJ2-7; 7 nucleotides agree with TRBD1. The trim removed 5 bases at V and 2 bases at J, leaving 6 bases unmatched. This CDR3 is built from 14 residues. CDR1 and CDR2 from the germline V gene are SEHNR and FQNEAQ (reference sequence). The CDR3 loop reads CASSRITGAYEQYF. Written as DNA, the CDR3 is TGTGCCAGCAGCCGCATTACAGGGGCCTACGAGCAGTACTTC.

As DNA, the CDR3 is TGCGCCAGCAGCCTCATGGGTGCGGAGGGCCAAGAGACCCAGTACTTC. Its translation is CASSLMGAEGQETQYF. V gene TRBV5-1 combines with J gene TRBJ2-5; TRBD2 is a possible D gene (6 bases). The CDR3 extends over 16 amino acids. Trimming cost V 4 bases and J 1 base, with 17 bases left between them. Germline CDR1 reads SGHRS; CDR2 reads YFSETQ. Using reference TRBV5-1 and TRBJ2-5 for the parts outside the CDR3, the full variable domain is KAGVTQTPRYLIKTRGQQVTLSCSPISGHRSVSWYQQTPGQGLQFLFEYFSETQRNKGNFPGRFSGRQFSNSRSEMNVSTLELGDSALYLCASSLMGAEGQETQYFGPGTRLLVL.

The chain links TRBV5-1 to TRBJ2-7; 11 bases map to TRBD1. CDR3 length: 14 residues. Germline-derived CDR1 and CDR2 are SGHRS and YFSETQ. Trimming removed 4 bases from V and 5 bases from J; junction bases left unmatched: 5. In DNA form, the CDR3 reads TGCGCCAGCAGCACTGGGACAGGGGGAAACGAGCAGTACTTC. Translated: CASSTGTGGNEQYF.

The chain links TRBV5-6 to TRBJ2-3, with D perhaps matching TRBD2 (5 bases). In germline, CDR1 is SGHDT, CDR2 YYEEEE. V was trimmed by 4 bases and J by 4 bases, leaving 19 bases between them. This CDR3 comprises 16 residues. The CDR3 coding sequence is TGTGCCAGCAGCCTAGGACTTACGGGGAGCCCAGATACGCAGTATTTT. Translated, it gives CASSLGLTGSPDTQYF. Full variable domain (remainder filled in from reference TRBV5-6 and TRBJ2-3): DAGVTQSPTHLIKTRGQQVTLRCSPKSGHDTVSWYQQALGQGPQFIFQYYEEEERQRGNFPDRFSGHQFPNYSSELNVNALLLGDSALYLCASSLGLTGSPDTQYFGPGTRLTVL.

J is TRBJ2-3 and V is TRBV5-4; perhaps TRBD2 as D (6 bases). Between the trimmed V and J ends, which lost 5 bases and 3 bases, there was a span of 13 bases. There are 14 residues in the CDR3. Germline V gives CDR1 SGHNT, CDR2 YYREEE (reference sequence). This CDR3 reads CASRTGVPTDTQYF. Written as DNA, the CDR3 is TGTGCCAGCAGAACGGGGGTCCCAACAGATACGCAGTATTTT.

The rearrangement joins TRBV5-1 to TRBJ1-1; 7 positions agree with TRBD1. The CDR3 is 12 amino acids. Germline-derived CDR1 and CDR2 are SGHRS and YFSETQ. The V segment lost 0 bases and the J segment 7 bases; nucleotides outside the gene matches: 0. CDR3 sequence: CASSLGTGEAFF. CDR3 sequence (DNA): TGCGCCAGCAGCTTGGGGACAGGTGAAGCTTTCTTT.

CDR3 DNA sequence: TGTGCCAGCAGCCCCACGCAGGGTCGGTCACCCCTCCACTTT. Translation gives CASSPTQGRSPLHF. The rearrangement uses TRBV11-3 and TRBJ1-6; tentative D call: TRBD1 (5 bases). The CDR3 runs 14 residues. Germline CDR1 SGHNT, CDR2 YENEEA. The V and J ends lost 5 bases and 10 bases respectively, with 15 bases between them.

CDR3 DNA: TGTGCCAGCAGTGAGGTCCCGGGACTAGGCGAGCAGTACTTC. Its protein product is CASSEVPGLGEQYF. V and J are TRBV6-1 and TRBJ2-7; 8 bases map to TRBD2. Trimming removed 3 bases from V and 6 bases from J; junction bases left unmatched: 7. The CDR3 totals 14 residues. Per the germline V gene, CDR1 is MNHNS and CDR2 is SASEGT.

This sequence joins TRBV7-2 and TRBJ1-5; 7 bases line up with TRBD1. Germline values: CDR1 SGHTA, CDR2 FQGNSA. Trimming at V came to 1 base and at J to 7 bases, leaving 10 bases not matched to a gene. This CDR3 spans 16 amino acids. The CDR3 is CASSLVGPGGRQPQHF. CDR3 in DNA: TGTGCCAGCAGCTTAGTAGGGCCAGGGGGTAGGCAGCCCCAGCATTTT.

The chain joins TRBV5-4 to TRBJ1-1, with 9 bases aligning to TRBD1. CDR3 size: 16 residues. Germline trimming cut 3 bases from V and 0 bases from J; bases unmatched to any gene: 6. CDR1 is SGHNT and CDR2 is YYREEE in the germline V gene (reference sequence). CDR3 sequence: CASSSAGTGMNTEAFF. DNA of the CDR3: TGTGCCAGCAGCTCTGCCGGGACAGGGATGAACACTGAAGCTTTCTTT.

V usage is TRBV28 and J usage is TRBJ2-7; D may be TRBD1 (7 bases). Deletions cut 11 bases from V and 7 bases from J, with 18 bases between. This CDR3 is 12 amino acids long. CDR1 is MDHEN and CDR2 is SYDVKM in the germline V gene. CDR3: CAFRGGAGEQYF. The CDR3 DNA follows: TGTGCCTTCCGAGGGGGCGCGGGGGAGCAGTACTTC.

The chain carries TRBV18 and TRBJ1-1; 8 bases map to TRBD1. CDR1 and CDR2 from the germline V gene are KGHSH and LQKENI. Germline trimming cut 0 bases from V and 7 bases from J; bases unmatched to any gene: 7. This CDR3 has 15 amino acids. The chain's CDR3 is CASSPPQGARGEAFF. CDR3 bases: TGTGCCAGCTCACCACCGCAGGGGGCGAGGGGTGAAGCTTTCTTT.

The chain joins TRBV29-1 to TRBJ1-1, with unresolved D. V lost 3 bases to trimming and J lost 0 bases, with 8 bases between them. This CDR3 is 13 amino acids long. Germline CDR1 is SQVTM and CDR2 is ANQGSEA. The CDR3 reads CSVEEIMNTEAFF. In DNA, the CDR3 is TGCAGCGTTGAGGAGATTATGAACACTGAAGCTTTCTTT. The full variable domain, completed using reference TRBV29-1 and TRBJ1-1, is SAVISQKPSRDICQRGTSLTIQCQVDSQVTMMFWYRQQPGQSLTLIATANQGSEATYESGFVIDKFPISRPNLTFSTLTVSNMSPEDSSIYLCSVEEIMNTEAFFGQGTRLTVV.

V gene TRBV15 combines with J gene TRBJ1-4; tentative D call: TRBD1 (5 bases). V shed 6 bases and J shed 3 bases, with 14 bases lying between them. The CDR3 is 15 residues long. The V gene's germline CDR1 is LNHNV and CDR2 YYDKDF (reference sequence). This chain's CDR3 is CATSTTRGANEKLFF. CDR3 bases: TGTGCCACCAGTACCACACGGGGGGCTAATGAAAAACTGTTTTTT. Full variable domain (outside the CDR3, taken from reference TRBV15 and TRBJ1-4): DAMVIQNPRYQVTQFGKPVTLSCSQTLNHNVMYWYQQKSSQAPKLLFHYYDKDFNNEADTPDNFQSRRPNTSFCFLDIRSPGLGDTAMYLCATSTTRGANEKLFFGSGTQLSVL.

This clone was seen at least ten times. The gene calls are TRBV6-6 and TRBJ2-7; D is uncertain. Germline CDR1 and CDR2: MNHNY and SVGAGI (reference sequence). The CDR3 loop spans 14 amino acids. V dropped 2 bases and J dropped 3 bases, with 11 bases sitting between them. CDR3 DNA sequence: TGTGCCAGCAGTTACGGGCACCTCCACTACGAGCAGTACTTC. Protein product: CASSYGHLHYEQYF.

This clone was detected only a few times. V gene TRBV7-6 combines with J gene TRBJ1-6; D ambiguous. Germline CDR1 reads SGHVS; CDR2 reads FNYEAQ. This CDR3 has 13 amino acids. The V and J ends lost 8 bases and 10 bases respectively, with 15 bases between them. The CDR3 nucleotides are TGTGCCAGCGGATTCGAGGGAGAATCACCCCTCCACTTT. Translation: CASGFEGESPLHF.

The chain uses TRBV5-1 and TRBJ1-4; D remains unclear. Germline CDR1 is SGHRS and CDR2 is YFSETQ. CDR3 length: 15 amino acids. Trimming cost V 0 bases and J 3 bases, with 9 bases left between them. The CDR3 DNA follows: TGCGCCAGCAGCTTGGAAGTCAGATCTAATGAAAAACTGTTTTTT. It codes for CASSLEVRSNEKLFF.

V and J are TRBV5-1 and TRBJ2-7; 7 bases line up with TRBD2. This CDR3 is 15 amino acids long. The junction had 10 bases not matched to a gene; V was cut back by 4 bases and J by 3 bases. Germline assignment: CDR1 SGHRS and CDR2 YFSETQ. The CDR3: CASSPGLGGFYEQYF. The CDR3 DNA sequence: TGCGCCAGCAGCCCTGGACTAGGCGGATTCTACGAGCAGTACTTC.

In DNA, the CDR3 is TGTGCCTGGAGTGGGCAGTCGAACTATGGCTACACCTTC. Amino acid sequence: CAWSGQSNYGYTF. V and J are TRBV30 and TRBJ1-2; D unclear. CDR1 and CDR2 (germline): GTSNPN, SVGIG (reference sequence). The CDR3 length is 13 residues. V dropped 1 base and J dropped 2 bases, with 8 bases sitting between them.

The V gene is TRBV29-1, the J gene TRBJ1-1; D is perhaps TRBD1 (5 bases). The germline V and J ends were trimmed by 6 bases and 6 bases, with 17 bases remaining between them. In germline, CDR1 is SQVTM, CDR2 ANQGSEA. The CDR3 has 13 amino acids. CDR3 coding DNA: TGCAGCGTCTCAGGGTTGAGGGACGCTGAAGCTTTCTTT. Protein: CSVSGLRDAEAFF.

This chain links TRBV4-3 with TRBJ2-7, with D possibly matching TRBD1 (5 bases). From germline, CDR1 is LGHNA and CDR2 YSLEER. The CDR3 is 16 residues long. The V and J ends lost 2 bases and 4 bases respectively, with 18 bases between them. The CDR3, as DNA: TGCGCCAGCAGCCAATCTTACAACCAGGGTCGGTACGAGCAGTACTTC. This gives the protein CASSQSYNQGRYEQYF.

This chain uses TRBV6-5 with TRBJ1-3; no clear D. The CDR3 is made up of 15 amino acids. From germline, CDR1 is MNHEY and CDR2 SVGAGI. V lost 0 bases, J lost 4 bases, and 10 bases lay in between. Written as DNA, the CDR3 is TGTGCCAGCAGTTACTCGACGCAAACCGGAAACACCATATATTTT. It encodes CASSYSTQTGNTIYF.

The chain couples TRBV7-2 to TRBJ2-7; perhaps TRBD2 as D (7 bases). The CDR3 is 14 amino acids. CDR1 and CDR2 from the germline V gene are SGHTA and FQGNSA. V dropped 5 bases and J dropped 3 bases, with 14 bases sitting between them. CDR3 coding DNA: TGTGCCAGCAGCCCGGGGGGCTCTCGCTACGAGCAGTACTTC. Protein product: CASSPGGSRYEQYF.

This clone was seen a handful of times. The CDR3 loop reads CASSKTEGTYNEQFF. The CDR3 nucleotides read TGTGCCAGCAGCAAGACAGAGGGCACCTACAATGAGCAGTTCTTC. The chain uses TRBV7-6 and TRBJ2-1; D is possibly TRBD1 or TRBD2 (5 bases each). CDR3 length equals 15 residues. Germline assignment: CDR1 SGHVS and CDR2 FNYEAQ. The V and J ends lost 5 bases and 2 bases respectively, with 13 bases between them. Full variable domain (missing parts from reference TRBV7-6 and TRBJ2-1): GAGVSQSPRYKVTKRGQDVALRCDPISGHVSLYWYRQALGQGPEFLTYFNYEAQQDKSGLPNDRFSAERPEGSISTLTIQRTEQRDSAMYRCASSKTEGTYNEQFFGPGTRLTVL.

This chain joins TRBV6-1 and TRBJ2-7; D not resolved. The CDR3 consists of 13 residues. CDR1 is MNHNS, CDR2 SASEGT, per germline. Trimming removed 7 bases at V and 0 bases at J, with 10 bases between. The CDR3 protein is CASTPESSYEQYF. The CDR3 DNA reads TGTGCCAGCACACCAGAGAGCTCCTACGAGCAGTACTTC.